The 29 T cell receptor beta chains below were found in one sample sequenced in a study of blood T cells in healthy people across ages (dated by TCRdb to about 2015). Library preparation was by 5' RACE. A second PCR of about 6 to 12 cycles was run with a J-beta primer mix and a sample-barcoded 5' primer. In-frame beta chains were kept once TCRdb had trimmed the public reads at Q25 with fastp and called clones with MiXCR. One record per CDR3 amino acid sequence lists the most common genes and DNA. The sample has fewer than 2 million distinct CDR3 sequences on record, 35% to 50% of them singletons. The ten top clones hold under 30% of the sample. Sequenced input: blood. The receptors originated from a human donor in good health.

V and J are TRBV20-1 and TRBJ1-2; tentative D call: TRBD1 (5 bases). Trimming took off 3 bases at V and 5 bases at J, with 16 bases between the two ends. The CDR3 runs 14 residues. Germline V gene data show CDR1 as DFQATT and CDR2 as SNEGSKA (reference sequence). DNA of the CDR3: TGCAGTGCTAGCCCTCCCGGGACCCAATATGGCTACACCTTC. Its translation is CSASPPGTQYGYTF.

This clonotype was observed a few times. The rearrangement joins TRBV11-1 to TRBJ1-1, with D maybe TRBD1 (6 bases). The V end was cut by 4 bases, the J end by 11 bases, with 17 bases between. In germline, CDR1 is SGHAT, CDR2 FQDESV (reference sequence). The CDR3 spans 13 residues. The CDR3: CASSSRTEGPAFF. The CDR3 region has the DNA TGTGCCAGCAGCTCCAGGACAGAGGGCCCTGCTTTCTTT.

This chain connects TRBV4-1 to TRBJ1-1; 12 nucleotides match TRBD1. The CDR3 is 16 amino acids. CDR1 is MGHRA and CDR2 is YSYEKL in the germline V gene. V trimming: 4 bases; J trimming: 1 base; junction bases outside the gene matches: 4. CDR3 bases: TGCGCCAGCAGCCGCGGGACAGGGGGCGCGAACACTGAAGCTTTCTTT. This sequence encodes CASSRGTGGANTEAFF.

This clonotype was seen only a few times. CDR3 sequence reads: CASVGFAYNEQFF. For the CDR3, the DNA is TGTGCCAGCGTTGGGTTCGCCTACAATGAGCAGTTCTTC. The chain employs TRBV28 and TRBJ2-1; D remains ambiguous. The CDR3 totals 13 residues. Between the trimmed V and J ends, which lost 8 bases and 2 bases, there was a span of 10 bases. Germline lookup yields CDR1 MDHEN and CDR2 SYDVKM.

V and J are TRBV20-1 and TRBJ2-1; the match to TRBD2 covers 12 bases. The V segment lost 2 bases and the J segment 4 bases; nucleotides outside the gene matches: 6. CDR1 and CDR2 (germline): DFQATT, SNEGSKA (reference sequence). CDR3 length: 16 residues. CDR3 DNA sequence: TGCAGTGCTAGACTAGCGGGGGGGCCACGGTACAATGAGCAGTTCTTC. It yields the protein CSARLAGGPRYNEQFF.

This clonotype was seen only a few times. J is TRBJ2-4 and V is TRBV6-5; the match to TRBD1 covers 8 bases. Germline CDR1 is MNHEY and CDR2 is SVGAGI. V lost 4 bases, J lost 12 bases, and 11 bases stayed unmatched. This CDR3 comprises 14 residues. CDR3 bases: TGTGCCAGCAGTTTAACCTCGACAGGGGCAGATCAGTACTTC. Translated, it gives CASSLTSTGADQYF.

Here the CDR3 DNA reads TGTGCCGGCAAGGGTGTTTTCAGCACAGATACGCAGTATTTT. Protein: CAGKGVFSTDTQYF. This chain joins TRBV7-2 and TRBJ2-3; D unresolved. V was cut by 11 bases and J by 0 bases, with 15 bases left in between. CDR1 and CDR2 (germline): SGHTA, FQGNSA. CDR3 size: 14 residues.

The genes are TRBV29-1 and TRBJ2-5, with 10 bases identical to TRBD2. V gave up 1 base and J gave up 5 bases; unmatched junction bases: 10. The CDR3 extends over 16 amino acids. CDR1 is SQVTM, CDR2 ANQGSEA, per germline. The CDR3 coding sequence is TGCAGCGTTGAAGGGTCTAGGTCGGGACTAGCGGAGACCCAGTACTTC. It is translated as CSVEGSRSGLAETQYF. The whole variable domain, filled in from reference TRBV29-1 and TRBJ2-5, reads SAVISQKPSRDICQRGTSLTIQCQVDSQVTMMFWYRQQPGQSLTLIATANQGSEATYESGFVIDKFPISRPNLTFSTLTVSNMSPEDSSIYLCSVEGSRSGLAETQYFGPGTRLLVL.

This clonotype was seen a few times. The CDR3 DNA reads as TGTGCCAGCAGCTTTATAGGGGGTGTGTCAGATACGCAGTATTTT. As protein: CASSFIGGVSDTQYF. V gene TRBV7-3 combines with J gene TRBJ2-3, with D possibly being TRBD1 (6 bases). Germline V lookup: CDR1 SGHTA, CDR2 FQGTGA. This CDR3 has 15 amino acids. The V end was cut by 3 bases, the J end by 4 bases, with 14 bases between.

This clonotype was found a few times. The chain links TRBV7-2 to TRBJ1-3; 9 positions agree with TRBD1. V dropped 4 bases and J dropped 3; count of bases not matched to a gene: 7. The CDR3 is 16 residues long. Germline V CDR1 and CDR2: SGHTA, FQGNSA. This CDR3 is CASSSFSTGGGNTIYF. CDR3 DNA: TGTGCCAGCAGCTCCTTCTCGACAGGGGGTGGAAACACCATATATTTT.

The chain employs TRBV6-2 or TRBV6-3 and TRBJ2-1, with D possibly being TRBD1 (5 bases). This CDR3 comprises 12 residues. V was shortened by 4 bases and J by 9 bases, with 10 bases between the two germline ends. CDR1 is MNHEY, CDR2 SVGEGT, per germline. This chain's CDR3 is CASSSLQVEQFF. The CDR3 bases are TGTGCCAGCAGTTCACTACAGGTTGAGCAGTTCTTC.

The genes are TRBV19 and TRBJ2-3; possible D gene TRBD2, 6 bases. This CDR3 has 16 amino acids. Germline V gene lookup returns CDR1 LNHDA and CDR2 SQIVND (reference sequence). The V end was cut by 3 bases, the J end by 2 bases, with 15 bases between. The CDR3 DNA is TGTGCCAGTAGTATCTCCGGAGGGCCGACCACAGATACGCAGTATTTT. Translated, it gives CASSISGGPTTDTQYF.

As regards this clonotype: One junction end disagrees with the germline gene, perhaps due to a read error. The chain joins TRBV6-2 or TRBV6-3 to TRBJ2-1; the match to TRBD2 covers 7 bases. Germline lookup yields CDR1 MNHEY and CDR2 SVGEGT. This CDR3 has 14 residues. CDR3 amino acids: CTSSYLPSGHEQFF. CDR3 coding DNA: TGTACCAGCAGTTATCTCCCTAGCGGCCATGAGCAGTTCTTC.

This clonotype was seen only a few times. The chain recombines TRBV6-2 or TRBV6-3 with TRBJ1-5; possibly TRBD1 for D (5 bases). The CDR3 is 14 amino acids. V was trimmed by 7 bases and J by 6 bases, leaving 16 bases between them. Germline lookup yields CDR1 MNHEY and CDR2 SVGEGT. CDR3 DNA sequence: TGTGCCAGCAAGCCCCGGGGCCGGGCTCAGCCCCAGCATTTT. Translating gives CASKPRGRAQPQHF.

This clonotype was seen repeatedly, ten times or more. In DNA form, the CDR3 reads TGTGCCAGCAGCCCCCTGGGAGGGAACTATGGCTACACCTTC. It is translated as CASSPLGGNYGYTF. This rearrangement joins TRBV7-2 to TRBJ1-2; no firm D call. The CDR3 spans 14 residues. CDR1 SGHTA and CDR2 FQGNSA come from the germline V gene. V dropped 5 bases and J dropped 2 bases, with 12 bases sitting between them.

CDR3 residues: CSVGRAGWEQYF. The CDR3 DNA reads as TGCAGCGTTGGAAGGGCTGGTTGGGAGCAGTACTTC. This chain uses TRBV29-1 with TRBJ2-7; D unclear. Trimming stripped 4 bases from V and 7 bases from J, with 14 bases between. The length of the CDR3 is 12 residues. CDR1 SQVTM and CDR2 ANQGSEA come from the germline V gene.

This chain uses TRBV7-9 with TRBJ1-2; D perhaps matches TRBD1 (5 bases). Per the germline V gene, CDR1 is SEHNR and CDR2 is FQNEAQ (reference sequence). V was shortened by 0 bases and J by 6 bases, with 11 bases between the two germline ends. The CDR3 loop spans 14 amino acids. This chain's CDR3 is CASSLAQGFDGYTF. In nucleotides, the CDR3 is TGTGCCAGCAGCTTAGCTCAGGGCTTCGATGGCTACACCTTC.

This chain links TRBV6-1 with TRBJ2-3, with D perhaps matching TRBD1 (6 bases). Germline V gene lookup returns CDR1 MNHNS and CDR2 SASEGT. V dropped 4 bases and J dropped 9 bases, with 20 bases sitting between them. CDR3 length equals 15 residues. CDR3 nucleotides: TGTGCCAGCAGTGCGTACCAGGGGAGCTCTTTGACGCAGTATTTT. The encoded protein is CASSAYQGSSLTQYF.

The chain has TRBV5-1 and TRBJ1-5, with TRBD1 as a possible D gene (5 bases). CDR3 size: 15 residues. Deletions cut 4 bases from V and 4 bases from J, with 15 bases between. CDR1 SGHRS and CDR2 YFSETQ come from the germline V gene. CDR3 residues: CASSRRRGQNQPQHF. The CDR3 nucleotides are TGCGCCAGCAGCCGACGTCGAGGACAAAATCAGCCCCAGCATTTT.

The sample holds a few counts of this clonotype. The V call is TRBV7-2, the J call TRBJ1-2; D is possibly TRBD1 (5 bases). V lost 7 bases to trimming and J lost 7 bases, with 19 bases between them. The CDR3 runs 14 residues. CDR1 and CDR2 (germline): SGHTA, FQGNSA. The CDR3 sequence: CASTVRRGDGGYTF. As DNA, the CDR3 is TGTGCCAGCACCGTCAGACGGGGGGATGGTGGCTACACCTTC. Filled out from reference TRBV7-2 and TRBJ1-2, the complete variable domain reads GAGVSQSPSNKVTEKGKDVELRCDPISGHTALYWYRQSLGQGLEFLIYFQGNSAPDKSGLPSDRFSAERTGGSVSTLTIQRTQQEDSAVYLCASTVRRGDGGYTFGSGTRLTVV.

The chain employs TRBV6-5 and TRBJ1-1; D is ambiguous. Germline loops: CDR1 MNHEY, CDR2 SVGAGI. V gave up 3 bases and J gave up 1 base, with 15 bases separating them. This CDR3 has 16 amino acids. The CDR3 DNA is TGTGCCAGCAGTTATAGTTGGGGTCAAGGGAACACTGAAGCTTTCTTT. Translated: CASSYSWGQGNTEAFF.

The rearrangement links TRBV2 to TRBJ1-2; D unresolved. CDR1 is SNHLY and CDR2 is FYNNEI in the germline V gene. CDR3 size: 13 residues. With 6 bases removed from V and 0 bases from J, the gap between germline ends came to 8 bases. This CDR3 is CASRKEANYGYTF. CDR3 DNA sequence: TGTGCCAGCAGGAAGGAAGCTAACTATGGCTACACCTTC.

The chain recombines TRBV20-1 with TRBJ1-2, with TRBD1 matching 7 bases. V lost 4 bases, J lost 2 bases, and 10 bases stayed unmatched. The CDR3 runs 15 residues. Germline loops: CDR1 DFQATT, CDR2 SNEGSKA (reference sequence). The CDR3 is CSAIPGTAPNYGYTF. DNA for the CDR3: TGCAGTGCTATCCCCGGGACAGCGCCCAACTATGGCTACACCTTC.

In its sample, this clonotype was seen a few times. The gene calls are TRBV6-6 and TRBJ2-7; 9 positions agree with TRBD1. J was trimmed by 7 bases and V by 4 bases; bases with no gene match: 8. In germline, CDR1 is MNHNY, CDR2 SVGAGI (reference sequence). The CDR3 loop spans 14 amino acids. In DNA, the CDR3 is TGTGCCAGCAGTTCGACAGGGGGGTTGGGGGAGCAGTACTTC. This encodes CASSSTGGLGEQYF.

The chain recombines TRBV6-1 with TRBJ1-6; no clear D. CDR3 length equals 12 residues. CDR1 and CDR2 from the germline V gene are MNHNS and SASEGT. Deletions cut 2 bases from V and 13 bases from J, with 9 bases between. CDR3 loop: CASSEPPPPLHF. The CDR3 DNA sequence: TGTGCCAGCAGTGAACCGCCTCCTCCCCTCCACTTT.

This clonotype was seen at least ten times. The rearrangement joins TRBV29-1 to TRBJ2-5, with D perhaps matching TRBD1 (5 bases). Between the trimmed V and J ends, which lost 6 bases and 0 bases, there was a span of 14 bases. This CDR3 has 14 amino acids. Looked up from germline, CDR1 is SQVTM and CDR2 is ANQGSEA. The CDR3 nucleotides are TGCAGCGTCCAATCAACAGGTTACCAAGAGACCCAGTACTTC. This sequence encodes CSVQSTGYQETQYF.

This clonotype was counted only a few times. The chain recombines TRBV20-1 with TRBJ2-7; 8 nucleotides agree with TRBD1. From germline, CDR1 is DFQATT and CDR2 SNEGSKA (reference sequence). This CDR3 is 13 amino acids long. J gave up 4 bases and V 6 bases, and 8 bases lay outside the gene matches. CDR3 amino acids: CSADGQGGYEQYF. DNA of the CDR3: TGCAGTGCGGACGGACAGGGAGGTTACGAGCAGTACTTC.

CDR3 in DNA: TGCAGCGTTGAAGGTTTAGGGTCTAATGAAAAACTGTTTTTT. Protein product: CSVEGLGSNEKLFF. The V call is TRBV29-1, the J call TRBJ1-4, with D uncertain. The CDR3 consists of 14 residues. Germline CDR1 is SQVTM and CDR2 is ANQGSEA. V lost 1 base to trimming and J lost 3 bases, with 9 bases between them. The full variable domain, with the rest looked up from reference TRBV29-1 and TRBJ1-4, is SAVISQKPSRDICQRGTSLTIQCQVDSQVTMMFWYRQQPGQSLTLIATANQGSEATYESGFVIDKFPISRPNLTFSTLTVSNMSPEDSSIYLCSVEGLGSNEKLFFGSGTQLSVL.

The rearrangement links TRBV5-5 to TRBJ2-5; 11 bases match TRBD1. The CDR3 covers 17 residues. From germline, CDR1 is SGHKS and CDR2 YYEKEE (reference sequence). Trimming removed 4 bases from V and 0 bases from J; junction bases left unmatched: 8. This chain's CDR3 is CASSPRRDRGYQETQYF. The CDR3 nucleotides are TGTGCCAGCAGCCCACGACGGGACAGGGGGTACCAAGAGACCCAGTACTTC.